The rows below give T cell receptor beta chains drawn from one sample of a study of T-cell reconstitution after alpha-beta-depleted transplantation in children. MiXCR, run by TCRdb on the PCR reads, gives a single entry per CDR3 protein. The sample records around 700,000 distinct CDR3 sequences, around 13% being singletons. The source material was PBMCs, sampled before TCRalphabeta/CD19-depleted stem cell transplant. Receptors were obtained from a girl aged 2 to 9 with congenital amegakaryocytic thrombocytopenia, due to receive a stem cell transplant. Each CDR3 is given with its conserved first and last residue. The order of the fields is clone size, J gene, D gene, V gene, CDR3 protein, CDR3 DNA. The D gene is left open where the match is weak. Some rows mark clone size as missing; the rest say once, few, many or name a class of expanded clone.

clone_size: many
j_call: TRBJ2-3
d_call: .
v_call: TRBV15
cdr3_aa: CATSLEPQTTDTQYF
cdr3_nt: TGTGCCACCAGCCTTGAACCACAGACCACAGATACGCAGTATTTT

clone_size: many
j_call: TRBJ2-1
d_call: TRBD2
v_call: TRBV29-1
cdr3_aa: CSVEGTSGRKNEQFF
cdr3_nt: TGCAGCGTTGAGGGAACTAGCGGGAGAAAGAATGAGCAGTTCTTC

clone_size: .
j_call: TRBJ1-6
d_call: .
v_call: TRBV5-1
cdr3_aa: CASSSPGVPLHF
cdr3_nt: TGCGCCAGCAGCTCCCCGGGAGTCCCCCTCCACTTT

clone_size: many
j_call: TRBJ2-2
d_call: TRBD2
v_call: TRBV5-8
cdr3_aa: CASRSPLAATNTGELFF
cdr3_nt: TGTGCCAGCAGGTCGCCACTAGCGGCAACGAACACCGGGGAGCTGTTTTTT

clone_size: many
j_call: TRBJ2-1
d_call: TRBD1
v_call: TRBV20-1
cdr3_aa: CCARDRGDRGRNEQFF
cdr3_nt: TGCTGTGCTAGAGATCGGGGGGACAGGGGGCGCAATGAGCAGTTCTTC

clone_size: many
j_call: TRBJ2-1
d_call: TRBD2
v_call: TRBV20-1
cdr3_aa: CSARDQLAGSSYNEQFF
cdr3_nt: TGCAGTGCTCGGGATCAGTTAGCGGGAAGCTCCTACAATGAGCAGTTCTTC

clone_size: .
j_call: TRBJ2-7
d_call: TRBD1
v_call: TRBV7-9
cdr3_aa: CASSEIGQGFPYEQYF
cdr3_nt: TGTGCCAGCAGCGAGATCGGACAGGGGTTTCCTTACGAGCAGTACTTC

clone_size: few
j_call: TRBJ2-3
d_call: .
v_call: TRBV3-1
cdr3_aa: CASSQDLGIDTQYF
cdr3_nt: TGTGCCAGCAGCCAAGATCTTGGCATCGATACGCAGTATTTT

clone_size: .
j_call: TRBJ1-5
d_call: .
v_call: TRBV19
cdr3_aa: CASSIFPGRNQPQHF
cdr3_nt: TGTGCCAGTAGTATCTTCCCCGGCCGGAATCAGCCCCAGCATTTT

clone_size: few
j_call: TRBJ2-3
d_call: TRBD2
v_call: TRBV7-8
cdr3_aa: CASSLAQTSGRSDTQYF
cdr3_nt: TGTGCCAGCAGCTTAGCCCAGACTAGCGGGAGATCAGATACGCAGTATTTT

clone_size: .
j_call: TRBJ2-1
d_call: TRBD2
v_call: TRBV3-1
cdr3_aa: CASSQSASGYNEQFF
cdr3_nt: TGTGCCAGCAGCCAAAGTGCTAGCGGTTACAATGAGCAGTTCTTC

clone_size: .
j_call: TRBJ1-5
d_call: .
v_call: TRBV20-1
cdr3_aa: CSASGGGAQQPQHF
cdr3_nt: TGCAGTGCTAGTGGGGGGGGGGCGCAACAGCCCCAGCATTTT

clone_size: many
j_call: TRBJ2-1
d_call: .
v_call: TRBV29-1
cdr3_aa: CSVVRVTGNEQFF
cdr3_nt: TGCAGCGTTGTCAGGGTGACGGGCAATGAGCAGTTCTTC

clone_size: few
j_call: TRBJ2-2
d_call: TRBD2
v_call: TRBV20-1
cdr3_aa: CSARNGGDSGELFF
cdr3_nt: TGCAGTGCTAGGAACGGGGGGGACTCCGGGGAGCTGTTTTTT

clone_size: .
j_call: TRBJ2-2
d_call: .
v_call: TRBV20-1
cdr3_aa: CSAWGPGELFF
cdr3_nt: TGCAGTGCTTGGGGGCCCGGGGAGCTGTTTTTT

clone_size: .
j_call: TRBJ1-5
d_call: .
v_call: TRBV20-1
cdr3_aa: CSAESGVNQPQHF
cdr3_nt: TGCAGTGCTGAGTCAGGGGTCAATCAGCCCCAGCATTTT

clone_size: .
j_call: TRBJ1-2
d_call: .
v_call: TRBV11-1
cdr3_aa: CASSVRGIYGYTF
cdr3_nt: TGTGCCAGCAGCGTAAGAGGGATCTATGGCTACACCTTC

clone_size: .
j_call: TRBJ1-2
d_call: .
v_call: TRBV30
cdr3_aa: CAWRTSSNYGYTF
cdr3_nt: TGTGCCTGGAGGACTAGTAGTAACTATGGCTACACCTTC

clone_size: many
j_call: TRBJ2-1
d_call: .
v_call: TRBV28
cdr3_aa: CASLGGVHNEQFF
cdr3_nt: TGTGCCTCCCTAGGGGGAGTCCACAATGAGCAGTTCTTC

clone_size: .
j_call: TRBJ1-2
d_call: .
v_call: TRBV6-1
cdr3_aa: CASSPNTGYPGYTF
cdr3_nt: TGTGCCAGCAGTCCCAATACAGGCTACCCTGGCTACACCTTC

clone_size: .
j_call: TRBJ2-3
d_call: .
v_call: TRBV7-9
cdr3_aa: CASSLFPKSGTDTQYF
cdr3_nt: TGTGCCAGCAGCTTATTTCCCAAGAGCGGCACAGATACGCAGTATTTT

clone_size: many
j_call: TRBJ2-1
d_call: .
v_call: TRBV6-1
cdr3_aa: CASSVGRNEQFF
cdr3_nt: TGTGCCAGCAGTGTAGGACGGAATGAGCAGTTCTTC

clone_size: .
j_call: TRBJ2-7
d_call: .
v_call: TRBV12-3/TRBV12-4
cdr3_aa: CASSTDLEQYF
cdr3_nt: TGTGCCAGCAGTACGGACCTGGAGCAGTACTTC

clone_size: .
j_call: TRBJ2-7
d_call: .
v_call: TRBV29-1
cdr3_aa: CSVASRNGGYEQYF
cdr3_nt: TGCAGCGTTGCGTCGCGGAACGGGGGATACGAGCAGTACTTC

clone_size: few
j_call: TRBJ2-7
d_call: .
v_call: TRBV3-1
cdr3_aa: CASSPTAMISYEQYF
cdr3_nt: TGTGCCAGCAGCCCAACAGCGATGATTAGCTACGAGCAGTACTTC

clone_size: many
j_call: TRBJ2-7
d_call: TRBD2
v_call: TRBV28
cdr3_aa: CASSLLGGRKGYEQYF
cdr3_nt: TGTGCCAGCAGTTTACTCGGCGGGAGGAAAGGCTACGAGCAGTACTTC